This passage covers 25 T cell receptor beta chains from one sample sequenced in a study of monozygotic twins with inflammatory bowel disease. TCRdb re-called the 5' RACE reads; one entry per CDR3 protein, DNA not given. The sample holds approximately 390,000 distinct CDR3 sequences. The sample consisted of blood. These receptors were taken from a human donor with ulcerative colitis or Crohn's disease, or a healthy co-twin of an affected twin (not recorded which).

The chain has TRBV9 and TRBJ1-3; TCRdb's assignment of TRBD1 cannot be checked, as there is no DNA. Per the germline V gene, CDR1 is SGDLS and CDR2 is YYNGEE. The CDR3 has 16 amino acids. CDR3 residues: CASSVVSWGSGNTIYF.

The chain couples TRBV11-2 to TRBJ1-1. The CDR3 totals 14 residues. CDR1 and CDR2 from the germline V gene are SGHAT and FQNNGV. CDR3 amino acids: CASSDRTGNTEAFF.

The chain has TRBV12-3 or TRBV12-4 and TRBJ2-5; TCRdb's D call, TRBD1, is unchecked because there is no DNA. The CDR3 is made up of 14 amino acids. This CDR3 reads CASSLGTIQETQYF.

This rearrangement joins TRBV6-2 or TRBV6-3 to TRBJ2-4; the D call from TCRdb, TRBD2, cannot be confirmed without DNA. The CDR3 consists of 15 residues. In germline, CDR1 is MNHEY, CDR2 SVGEGT. CDR3 protein: CAAGLGRAGVNIQYF.

The V call is TRBV5-1, the J call TRBJ2-1; with no DNA, the TCRdb D assignment of TRBD1 cannot be verified. Germline lookup yields CDR1 SGHRS and CDR2 YFSETQ. CDR3 length: 16 residues. The CDR3 sequence is CASSLSGQSSYNEQFF.

The gene calls are TRBV5-1 and TRBJ2-3; the TCRdb D gene call, TRBD1, has no DNA to confirm it. Germline loops: CDR1 SGHRS, CDR2 YFSETQ. This CDR3 spans 20 amino acids. The CDR3 spells CASSPGQGTIRRSSTDTQYF.

The V and J genes are TRBV6-2 or TRBV6-3 and TRBJ2-3; TCRdb's assignment of TRBD2 cannot be checked, as there is no DNA. Germline CDR1 MNHEY, CDR2 SVGEGT. The CDR3 is 13 residues long. The CDR3 here is CASSPAGTDTQYF.

The chain uses TRBV28 and TRBJ2-3; TCRdb lists TRBD2, though no DNA is available to test this call. Germline V gene lookup returns CDR1 MDHEN and CDR2 SYDVKM. The CDR3 is 14 amino acids. CDR3 residues: CASRDSGITDTQYF.

The rearrangement joins TRBV11-2 to TRBJ2-7; the D call of TRBD1 rests on TCRdb alone, since no DNA is present to check it. Per germline, CDR1 SGHAT and CDR2 FQNNGV. CDR3 length: 12 residues. The CDR3 spells CASRSRGYEQYF.

This CDR3 is CASSLRTVGVYGYTF. The chain employs TRBV5-6 and TRBJ1-2; TCRdb reports TRBD1, a call that lacks DNA to check it against. The CDR3 covers 15 residues. Germline V gene sequence: CDR1 SGHDT, CDR2 YYEEEE.

V gene TRBV20-1 combines with J gene TRBJ2-7. The CDR3 extends over 14 amino acids. The germline V gene has CDR1 DFQATT and CDR2 SNEGSKA (reference sequence). Here the CDR3 reads CSARDFRTPYEQYF.

The chain carries TRBV19 and TRBJ2-2; the TCRdb call, TRBD1, lacks DNA for checking. The CDR3 runs 16 residues. Germline V gene sequence: CDR1 LNHDA, CDR2 SQIVND (reference sequence). The CDR3 reads CASSPPGTANTGELFF. Full variable domain (missing parts from reference TRBV19 and TRBJ2-2): DGGITQSPKYLFRKEGQNVTLSCEQNLNHDAMYWYRQDPGQGLRLIYYSQIVNDFQKGDIAEGYSVSREKKESFPLTVTSAQKNPTAFYLCASSPPGTANTGELFFGEGSRLTVL.

This chain links TRBV6-1 with TRBJ2-1; the TCRdb D gene call, TRBD1, has no DNA to confirm it. Germline CDR1 and CDR2: MNHNS and SASEGT. The CDR3 spans 13 residues. CDR3: CASSVDTGGEQFF.

The rearrangement uses TRBV27 and TRBJ2-3; TCRdb names TRBD1, which stays unverified in the absence of DNA. Germline V gives CDR1 MNHEY, CDR2 SMNVEV (reference sequence). This CDR3 has 14 residues. CDR3 sequence reads: CASSWRGATDTQYF.

The genes are TRBV7-9 and TRBJ1-1; TCRdb calls TRBD1, which cannot be checked without DNA. Germline V gives CDR1 SEHNR, CDR2 FQNEAQ (reference sequence). This CDR3 comprises 17 residues. The CDR3 reads CASSLAFATATNTEAFF.

The V and J genes are TRBV12-3 or TRBV12-4 and TRBJ1-2. There are 14 residues in the CDR3. The CDR3 protein is CASSLAAGWLGYTF.

This rearrangement joins TRBV7-2 to TRBJ2-3. The CDR3 spans 15 residues. Per the germline V gene, CDR1 is SGHTA and CDR2 is FQGNSA. The CDR3 reads CASSPKAAQSIPQYF.

This sequence joins TRBV19 and TRBJ1-5. Looked up from germline, CDR1 is LNHDA and CDR2 is SQIVND (reference sequence). The CDR3 runs 12 residues. CDR3 region: CASSIENRSRHF.

The J gene is TRBJ2-3, the V gene TRBV6-1; TCRdb proposes TRBD1, but this gene call is untestable without DNA. The CDR3 extends over 14 amino acids. CDR1 MNHNS and CDR2 SASEGT come from the germline V gene. This CDR3 is CASSERQGGSTQYF.

This CDR3 reads CSARTLSGRGFLGNEQFF. This chain uses TRBV20-1 with TRBJ2-1; the D call from TCRdb, TRBD2, cannot be confirmed without DNA. This CDR3 has 18 amino acids. In germline, CDR1 is DFQATT, CDR2 SNEGSKA (reference sequence).

This chain's CDR3 is CSARAVAGELVETQYF. The genes are TRBV20-1 and TRBJ2-5; TCRdb gives TRBD2 as the D gene, but with no DNA this cannot be confirmed. The CDR3 is 16 residues long. The germline V gene encodes CDR1 DFQATT and CDR2 SNEGSKA (reference sequence).

The chain joins TRBV20-1 to TRBJ2-1; TCRdb selects TRBD2, and the lack of DNA leaves this call unchecked. There are 19 residues in the CDR3. Germline V gene lookup returns CDR1 DFQATT and CDR2 SNEGSKA (reference sequence). The CDR3 loop is CSASPGLAGGPGSYNEQFF.

The V gene is TRBV25-1, the J gene TRBJ2-1; TCRdb gives TRBD1 as the D gene, but with no DNA this cannot be confirmed. Germline CDR1 and CDR2: MGHDK and SYGVNS. This CDR3 is 18 amino acids long. The CDR3 region is CASSESPGTGNRTNEQFF.

V gene TRBV7-2 combines with J gene TRBJ1-5; checking the TCRdb D call of TRBD1 is not possible without DNA. The germline CDR1 and CDR2 sequences are SGHTA and FQGNSA. The CDR3 consists of 13 residues. The CDR3 region is CASSYGGGQPQHF.

The chain employs TRBV9 and TRBJ2-2; absent DNA, TCRdb's TRBD1 call cannot be checked. The CDR3 is 16 residues long. Per the germline V gene, CDR1 is SGDLS and CDR2 is YYNGEE. CDR3 in amino acids: CASSARGGRGTGELFF.